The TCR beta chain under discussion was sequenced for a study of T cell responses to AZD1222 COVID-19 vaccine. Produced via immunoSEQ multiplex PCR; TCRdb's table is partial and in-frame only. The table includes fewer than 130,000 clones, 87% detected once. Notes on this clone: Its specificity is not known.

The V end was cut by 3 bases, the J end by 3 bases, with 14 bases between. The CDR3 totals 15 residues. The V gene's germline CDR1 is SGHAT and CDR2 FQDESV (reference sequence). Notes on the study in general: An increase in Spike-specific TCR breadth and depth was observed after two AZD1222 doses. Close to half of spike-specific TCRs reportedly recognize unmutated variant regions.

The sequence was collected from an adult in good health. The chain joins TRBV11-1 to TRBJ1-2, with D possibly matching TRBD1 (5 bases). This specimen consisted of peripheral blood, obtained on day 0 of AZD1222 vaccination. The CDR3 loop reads CASSFTAGGDYGYTF. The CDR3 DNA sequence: TGTGCCAGCAGCTTCACCGCGGGGGGAGACTATGGCTACACCTTC.